This T cell receptor (beta chain) is from a study of blood T cell repertoires in COVID-19. Background on the study: Samples of COVID-19 (acute and convalescent) were obtained from the United States, Italy and Spain. PBMCs, B-cell-depleted T cells, or T cells were the source of the cDNA or gDNA that made up the material.

The CDR3 is 15 residues long. V gave up 0 bases and J gave up 1 base, with 9 bases separating them. Per germline, CDR1 SGDLS and CDR2 YYNGEE. Per the study methods: Reference gene primer amplification gave estimated nucleated cell counts. The repertoire was sequenced with immunoSEQ multiplex PCR; TCRdb's copy has only in-frame clones and lacks some. That table is the source of V, J and clone size, and D and trimming were worked out from the DNA. This sample yields about 140,000 clones, of which 65% to 85% are seen a single time; more than 3.5% belongs to the top ten. The sequence was obtained from an older woman with acute or convalescent COVID-19. The rearrangement links TRBV9 to TRBJ2-3, with D tentatively TRBD2 (6 bases). The sequenced sample consisted of peripheral blood. The CDR3: CASSVVSSGTDTQYF. DNA for the CDR3: TGTGCCAGCAGCGTAGTATCTAGCGGCACAGATACGCAGTATTTT.